The 29 T cell receptor beta chains given below trace back to one sample, sequenced in a study of PD-1 blockade in classical Hodgkin lymphoma. Exposure to brentuximab vedotin varied, and each patient had relapsed following autologous stem cell transplantation. Generated by immunoSEQ multiplex PCR, the TCRdb table keeps only in-frame clones and is missing some. The table lists around 34,000 clones, over 65% of them singletons, with 16% in the top ten. Specimen: peripheral blood mononuclear cells (PBMCs), collected before the second cycle of nivolumab. The receptor set was obtained from a human donor with classical Hodgkin lymphoma.

The chain couples TRBV5-6 to TRBJ1-2, with 7 bases fitting TRBD1. The CDR3 contains 16 residues. The J segment lost 5 bases and the V segment lost 0 bases, leaving 10 bases of the junction unmatched. Germline CDR1 reads SGHDT; CDR2 reads YYEEEE. CDR3: CASSLAKRQGPYGYTF. The CDR3 DNA sequence: TGTGCCAGCAGCTTGGCCAAGAGACAGGGCCCTTATGGCTACACCTTC.

This chain connects TRBV6-1 to TRBJ2-7; D is perhaps TRBD1 (5 bases). From germline, CDR1 is MNHNS and CDR2 SASEGT. The germline V and J ends were trimmed by 7 bases and 0 bases, with 16 bases remaining between them. This CDR3 comprises 15 residues. CDR3 in DNA: TGTGCCAGCAAAAAGGACATACATTCCTCCTACGAGCAGTACTTC. Translating it yields CASKKDIHSSYEQYF.

CDR3 protein: CASSPRDKGTDTQYF. In DNA, the CDR3 is TGTGCCAGCAGCCCCCGGGACAAGGGAACAGATACGCAGTATTTT. J is TRBJ2-3 and V is TRBV7-2; a possible D gene is TRBD1 (6 bases). The ends were cut back, 5 bases at V and 3 bases at J, with 15 bases in the middle. Germline CDR1 and CDR2: SGHTA and FQGNSA. The CDR3 is 15 amino acids.

The chain is built from TRBV5-6 and TRBJ1-4; 8 positions agree with TRBD1. With 3 bases clipped from V and 7 bases from J, the junction kept 5 bases outside the gene matches. This CDR3 comprises 14 residues. Germline CDR1 is SGHDT and CDR2 is YYEEEE. The CDR3 DNA sequence: TGTGCCAGCAGCTCGACAGGGGTGAGTGAAAAACTGTTTTTT. This codes for CASSSTGVSEKLFF. Together with reference TRBV5-6 and TRBJ1-4, the CDR3 gives the full variable domain: DAGVTQSPTHLIKTRGQQVTLRCSPKSGHDTVSWYQQALGQGPQFIFQYYEEEERQRGNFPDRFSGHQFPNYSSELNVNALLLGDSALYLCASSSTGVSEKLFFGSGTQLSVL.

The chain joins TRBV9 to TRBJ2-1; D perhaps matches TRBD2 (6 bases). The germline gives CDR1 SGDLS, CDR2 YYNGEE. Trimming cost V 0 bases and J 10 bases, with 11 bases left between them. CDR3 size: 13 residues. The chain's CDR3 is CASSVARAGEQFF. As DNA, the CDR3 is TGTGCCAGCAGCGTAGCTAGGGCGGGGGAGCAGTTCTTC.

The rearrangement links TRBV7-9 to TRBJ1-2, with D uncertain. The CDR3 loop spans 17 amino acids. V lost 2 bases to trimming and J lost 2 bases, with 18 bases between them. Germline V gene sequence: CDR1 SEHNR, CDR2 FQNEAQ (reference sequence). The CDR3 loop reads CASSLHSWAAGNYGYTF. The CDR3 region has the DNA TGTGCCAGCAGCTTACATTCGTGGGCAGCCGGCAACTATGGCTACACCTTC.

V gene TRBV7-3 combines with J gene TRBJ2-3, with 12 bases identical to TRBD2. V was clipped by 0 bases and J by 4 bases; unmatched bases: 5. Germline loops: CDR1 SGHTA, CDR2 FQGTGA. This CDR3 spans 17 amino acids. CDR3 amino acids: CASSLTGTSGGPDTQYF. The CDR3 DNA is TGTGCCAGCAGCTTAACGGGTACTAGCGGGGGGCCAGATACGCAGTATTTT. The whole variable domain, remainder taken from reference TRBV7-3 and TRBJ2-3, is GAGVSQTPSNKVTEKGKYVELRCDPISGHTALYWYRQSLGQGPEFLIYFQGTGAADDSGLPNDRFFAVRPEGSVSTLKIQRTERGDSAVYLCASSLTGTSGGPDTQYFGPGTRLTVL.

This sequence joins TRBV5-1 and TRBJ2-3, with a possible D match to TRBD2 (6 bases). V lost 4 bases, J lost 4 bases, and 19 bases lay in between. Germline V gives CDR1 SGHRS, CDR2 YFSETQ. The CDR3 is 16 amino acids. The CDR3 loop reads CASSPLGGAGPDTQYF. DNA for the CDR3: TGCGCCAGCAGCCCCCTCGGCGGAGCGGGTCCAGATACGCAGTATTTT.

The rearrangement uses TRBV5-6 and TRBJ2-2; 11 positions agree with TRBD2. Germline values: CDR1 SGHDT, CDR2 YYEEEE. The CDR3 has 16 residues. The V segment lost 2 bases and the J segment 4 bases; nucleotides outside the gene matches: 4. The CDR3 protein is CASSFLAGGLTGELFF. In nucleotides, the CDR3 is TGTGCCAGCAGCTTTCTAGCGGGGGGTCTCACCGGGGAGCTGTTTTTT.

This chain links TRBV6-1 with TRBJ1-1, with 8 bases that match TRBD1. CDR1 and CDR2 from the germline V gene are MNHNS and SASEGT. The CDR3 length is 14 residues. The ends lost 7 bases at V and 4 bases at J; junction bases unmatched: 8. DNA for the CDR3: TGTGCCAGCACTCGATCACAGGGGGGCACTGAAGCTTTCTTT. This codes for CASTRSQGGTEAFF.

The chain uses TRBV6-1 and TRBJ2-5; TRBD1 matches 7 bases. J gave up 5 bases and V 5 bases, and 11 bases lay outside the gene matches. Germline V lookup: CDR1 MNHNS, CDR2 SASEGT. The CDR3 spans 15 residues. The CDR3 spells CASSSDRSEDETQYF. The CDR3, as DNA: TGTGCCAGCAGTTCGGACAGGTCCGAGGACGAGACCCAGTACTTC.

The chain joins TRBV7-6 to TRBJ2-3, with TRBD1 as a possible D gene (7 bases). Germline values: CDR1 SGHVS, CDR2 FNYEAQ. V was pared by 1 base and J by 3 bases, with 14 bases between. The CDR3 runs to 16 residues. The CDR3 protein is CASSLGRGQRTDTQYF. In nucleotides, the CDR3 is TGTGCCAGCAGCTTAGGGAGGGGGCAAAGGACAGATACGCAGTATTTT.

The chain employs TRBV4-3 and TRBJ1-2; TRBD1 might be the D (6 bases). This CDR3 has 14 amino acids. CDR1 and CDR2 (germline): LGHNA, YSLEER. V was trimmed by 0 bases and J by 7 bases, leaving 12 bases between them. The CDR3 sequence is CASSQDFGGSGYTF. The CDR3 DNA is TGCGCCAGCAGCCAAGATTTCGGGGGCTCTGGCTACACCTTC.

This clone has only one observation. V usage is TRBV5-1 and J usage is TRBJ2-2; D is tentatively TRBD1 or TRBD2 (5 bases each). The ends were cut back, 4 bases at V and 8 bases at J, with 15 bases in the middle. The CDR3 is 14 residues long. Looked up from germline, CDR1 is SGHRS and CDR2 is YFSETQ. CDR3: CASSTGDPRGELFF. CDR3 coding DNA: TGCGCCAGCAGCACCGGGGACCCCCGGGGGGAGCTGTTTTTT.

This clone showed up just a few times. The rearrangement uses TRBV4-2 and TRBJ1-4, with 8 positions matching TRBD1. The CDR3 loop spans 17 amino acids. V gave up 1 base and J gave up 8 bases; unmatched junction bases: 12. Germline loops: CDR1 LGHNA, CDR2 YNFKEQ. CDR3 sequence reads: CASSQVTDRGRGEKLFF. In DNA, the CDR3 is TGTGCCAGCAGCCAAGTTACCGACAGGGGTCGGGGAGAAAAACTGTTTTTT.

The gene calls are TRBV10-3 and TRBJ2-6; TRBD1 matches 9 bases. The CDR3 sequence is 17 residues long. From germline, CDR1 is ENHRY and CDR2 SYGVKD. The V gene end was trimmed by 4 bases and the J gene end by 1 base; junction bases not matched to a gene: 5. Here the CDR3 DNA reads TGTGCCATCAGTGGGGGACAGGGAAGGTCTGGGGCCAACGTCCTGACTTTC. Its translation: CAISGGQGRSGANVLTF.

The J gene is TRBJ1-3, the V gene TRBV11-2; 7 nucleotides align to TRBD1. CDR1 and CDR2 (germline): SGHAT, FQNNGV. The trim removed 0 bases at V and 2 bases at J, leaving 4 bases unmatched. The CDR3 sequence is 16 residues long. In DNA form, the CDR3 reads TGTGCCAGCAGCTTAGATCGAGGGGGCACTGGAAACACCATATATTTT. Translation gives CASSLDRGGTGNTIYF.

V gene TRBV10-2 combines with J gene TRBJ2-3; no definite D call. Germline V gene data show CDR1 as WSHSY and CDR2 as SAAADI. The germline V and J ends were trimmed by 6 bases and 2 bases, with 9 bases remaining between them. The CDR3 is 13 amino acids. The CDR3 is CASRDSNTDTQYF. The CDR3 region has the DNA TGCGCCAGCAGAGATTCGAACACAGATACGCAGTATTTT.

The chain carries TRBV6-6 and TRBJ2-3, with a weak D call TRBD2 (6 bases). CDR1 is MNHNY and CDR2 is SVGAGI in the germline V gene (reference sequence). The V end was cut by 8 bases, the J end by 0 bases, with 9 bases between. The CDR3 totals 13 residues. The CDR3 loop is CASSRGSTDTQYF. Here the CDR3 DNA reads TGTGCCAGCTCCCGGGGGAGCACAGATACGCAGTATTTT.

The V call is TRBV5-8, the J call TRBJ1-5; D remains unclear. This CDR3 is 12 amino acids long. The V gene lost 2 bases and the J gene lost 7 bases, with 7 bases spanning the gap. Germline CDR1 SGHTS, CDR2 YDEGEE. CDR3 DNA: TGTGCCAGCAGCTTATCCAGCCAGCCCCAGCATTTT. It encodes CASSLSSQPQHF.

This clone was detected a few times. This chain links TRBV7-2 with TRBJ1-1; 9 bases match TRBD1. The CDR3 spans 13 residues. The V gene end was trimmed by 3 bases and the J gene end by 9 bases; junction bases not matched to a gene: 5. Germline V gives CDR1 SGHTA, CDR2 FQGNSA. CDR3 sequence reads: CASSLGGQGKAFF. The CDR3 DNA reads as TGTGCCAGCAGCTTGGGGGGACAGGGTAAAGCTTTCTTT.

The genes are TRBV7-9 and TRBJ2-7, with TRBD1 identical over 8 bases. From germline, CDR1 is SEHNR and CDR2 FQNEAQ (reference sequence). The CDR3 is 17 amino acids. Unmatched junction bases numbered 11, after V lost 1 base and J lost 3 bases. The CDR3 region is CASSLGTGTKRFYEQYF. The CDR3 DNA follows: TGTGCCAGCAGCTTAGGGACAGGGACCAAGAGGTTCTACGAGCAGTACTTC.

The J gene is TRBJ1-1, the V gene TRBV18, with D possibly matching TRBD1 (6 bases). The V gene's germline CDR1 is KGHSH and CDR2 LQKENI. The CDR3 contains 13 residues. The V and J ends lost 8 bases and 2 bases respectively, with 12 bases between them. DNA of the CDR3: TGTGCCAGCCGACAGGACCCTAACACTGAAGCTTTCTTT. It codes for CASRQDPNTEAFF.

The V gene is TRBV19, the J gene TRBJ2-7; D remains ambiguous. Germline assignment: CDR1 LNHDA and CDR2 SQIVND (reference sequence). The length of the CDR3 is 14 residues. The ends were cut back, 3 bases at V and 0 bases at J, with 9 bases in the middle. CDR3 region: CASSMSESSYEQYF. As DNA, the CDR3 is TGTGCCAGTAGTATGTCGGAAAGCTCCTACGAGCAGTACTTC.

This rearrangement joins TRBV4-3 to TRBJ2-3; 14 nucleotides line up with TRBD2. Trimming removed 4 bases from V and 6 bases from J; junction bases left unmatched: 6. The CDR3 extends over 16 amino acids. From germline, CDR1 is LGHNA and CDR2 YSLEER. The CDR3 is CASSPGTSGGRDTQYF. The CDR3, as DNA: TGCGCCAGCAGCCCAGGGACTAGCGGGGGACGGGATACGCAGTATTTT.

V is TRBV25-1 and J is TRBJ1-2; D perhaps matches TRBD1 (6 bases). CDR1 and CDR2 from the germline V gene are MGHDK and SYGVNS. This CDR3 is 13 amino acids long. Between the trimmed V and J ends, which lost 3 bases and 8 bases, there was a span of 13 bases. The CDR3 region has the DNA TGTGCCAGCAGTGACCTAAGAACAGGGGGCTACACCTTC. It encodes CASSDLRTGGYTF.

V and J are TRBV5-1 and TRBJ2-7, with 7 bases fitting TRBD1. The germline gives CDR1 SGHRS, CDR2 YFSETQ. J gave up 4 bases and V 2 bases, and 6 bases lay outside the gene matches. This CDR3 spans 14 amino acids. The CDR3 here is CASSFGQASYEQYF. In DNA form, the CDR3 reads TGCGCCAGCAGCTTCGGACAGGCCTCATACGAGCAGTACTTC.

Points on this clone: A read error may account for a junction end that differs from germline. The chain joins TRBV7-9 to TRBJ2-4; 10 bases match TRBD1. Germline V gene sequence: CDR1 SEHNR, CDR2 FQNEAQ (reference sequence). CDR3 length: 18 residues. The CDR3 sequence is CASSHTPTGGLPKNIQYF. In nucleotides, the CDR3 is TGCGCCAGCAGCCATACCCCGACAGGGGGCCTCCCCAAAAACATTCAGTACTTC.

The rearrangement uses TRBV5-1 and TRBJ2-7; 8 bases align to TRBD1. The CDR3 has 15 residues. From germline, CDR1 is SGHRS and CDR2 YFSETQ. Trimming at V came to 3 bases and at J to 3 bases, leaving 8 bases not matched to a gene. The CDR3 DNA is TGCGCCAGCAGCTCTGGGACAGGTGGGGGCTACGAGCAGTACTTC. Protein: CASSSGTGGGYEQYF.